This is a list of T cell receptor beta chains from one sample in a study of CD8 T cells in ankylosing spondylitis. In TCRdb, the 5' RACE reads were re-called with MiXCR into one record per CDR3 protein. The sample lists roughly 180,000 distinct CDR3 sequences, around a tenth seen once, with less than 15% in the top ten. Sample: blood, either unsorted or a sorted T cell fraction (not recorded which). The receptors stem from a female donor with ankylosing spondylitis or in good health (not recorded which). CDR3s include the opening cysteine and the closing phenylalanine or tryptophan. A D gene is named only where the DNA matches it firmly. Only part of the rows carry a size: once, few, many, or a class if the clone is expanded.

v_gene	d_gene	j_gene	abundance	CDR3aa	CDR3nt
TRBV28	.	TRBJ2-3	few	CASSLAGATQYF	TGTGCCAGCAGTTTAGCCGGAGCTACGCAGTATTTT
TRBV20-1	TRBD1	TRBJ1-6	.	CSAPDYGQGDNSPLHF	TGCAGTGCGCCCGACTATGGACAGGGCGATAATTCACCCCTCCACTTT
TRBV20-1	.	TRBJ2-7	.	CSAKQGVSYEQYF	TGCAGTGCTAAGCAAGGTGTCTCCTACGAGCAGTACTTC
TRBV7-9	.	TRBJ2-2	few	CANRRDRETGELFF	TGTGCCAACCGCCGGGACCGGGAGACCGGGGAGCTGTTTTTT
TRBV18	.	TRBJ2-1	few	CASSLSWGSDEQFF	TGTGCCAGCTCTCTCTCGTGGGGGAGCGATGAGCAGTTCTTC
TRBV20-1	.	TRBJ2-7	few	CSAALGGEQYF	TGCAGTGCGGCCTTGGGGGGAGAGCAGTACTTC
TRBV27	.	TRBJ2-7	few	CASSLSARSYEQYF	TGTGCCAGCAGTTTATCTGCTAGATCCTACGAGCAGTACTTC
TRBV28	.	TRBJ1-2	.	CASSPGSPSYGYTF	TGTGCCAGCAGTCCCGGATCCCCGTCCTATGGCTACACCTTC
TRBV12-3/TRBV12-4	TRBD1	TRBJ1-3	.	CASSRRRGRGGDTIYF	TGTGCCAGCAGCCGCAGGAGGGGGCGCGGGGGGGACACCATATATTTT
TRBV6-5	.	TRBJ2-1	.	CASSHHRDYNEQFF	TGTGCCAGCAGCCACCACCGGGACTACAATGAGCAGTTCTTC
TRBV19	.	TRBJ2-2	few	CASSTPRTGGGQYVGELFF	.
TRBV11-2	.	TRBJ2-5	many	CASSFDRETQYF	TGTGCCAGCAGCTTCGACCGCGAGACCCAGTACTTC
TRBV7-9	.	TRBJ2-7	few	CASTALPEQYF	TGTGCCAGTACCGCGTTACCCGAGCAGTACTTC
TRBV4-3	.	TRBJ1-2	many	CASSPRPSANYGYTF	TGCGCCAGCAGCCCGCGTCCGTCAGCTAACTATGGCTACACCTTC
TRBV7-9	TRBD1	TRBJ2-7	.	CASSSGQGYYEQYF	TGTGCCAGCAGCTCAGGACAGGGGTACTACGAGCAGTACTTC
TRBV6-2/TRBV6-3	.	TRBJ2-7	.	CASSLRGNEQYF	TGTGCCAGCAGTTTAAGAGGTAACGAGCAGTACTTC
TRBV7-9	.	TRBJ2-1	.	CASSPEGVSYNEQFF	TGTGCCAGCAGCCCAGAGGGGGTCTCCTACAATGAGCAGTTCTTC
TRBV7-9	.	TRBJ1-2	.	CASSPYPKDGYTF	TGTGCCAGCAGCCCGTACCCAAAGGATGGCTACACCTTC
TRBV6-2/TRBV6-3	.	TRBJ2-1	few	CASSYGNREYNEQFF	TGTGCCAGCAGTTACGGAAACAGGGAGTACAATGAGCAGTTCTTC
TRBV4-1	.	TRBJ2-1	many	CASSSINEQFF	TGCGCCAGCAGCTCTATCAATGAGCAGTTCTTC
TRBV11-3	.	TRBJ2-2	few	CASSLVAGELFF	TGTGCCAGCAGCTTAGTCGCCGGGGAGCTGTTTTTT
TRBV4-3	.	TRBJ1-2	.	CASSQVSGFENGYTF	TGCGCCAGCAGCCAAGTTTCCGGTTTTGAGAATGGCTACACCTTC
TRBV10-3	TRBD2	TRBJ2-3	few	CATGTSGTADTQYF	TGTGCCACTGGGACTAGCGGGACGGCAGATACGCAGTATTTT
TRBV7-8	TRBD1	TRBJ2-5	many	CASSLVGQKETQYF	TGTGCCAGCAGCTTAGTGGGACAGAAAGAGACCCAGTACTTC
TRBV7-9	.	TRBJ2-1	.	CASSLDGGGNNEQFF	TGTGCCAGCAGCTTAGACGGAGGAGGTAACAATGAGCAGTTCTTC
TRBV7-9	.	TRBJ2-1	.	CASSLGVRIFSYNEQFF	TGTGCCAGCAGCTTAGGGGTCCGAATTTTCTCCTACAATGAGCAGTTCTTC
TRBV7-9	.	TRBJ2-2	many	CASSSPPTGGELFF	TGTGCCAGCAGCTCCCCCCCGACGGGCGGGGAGCTGTTTTTT
TRBV15	.	TRBJ1-1	few	CATSRDRLTEAFF	TGTGCCACCAGCAGAGACAGGCTCACTGAAGCTTTCTTT
TRBV30	TRBD2	TRBJ2-1	few	CAWALDSGRYNEQFF	TGTGCCTGGGCACTCGATAGCGGGAGATACAATGAGCAGTTCTTC
TRBV27	TRBD1	TRBJ2-7	.	CASSLSGTGHYEQYF	TGTGCCAGCAGTTTATCAGGGACAGGGCACTACGAGCAGTACTTC
TRBV9	TRBD2	TRBJ2-1	few	CASSDSGGGEQFF	TGTGCCAGCAGCGATAGTGGGGGGGGTGAGCAGTTCTTC
TRBV6-2/TRBV6-3	TRBD2	TRBJ2-1	few	CATAGGHEQFF	TGTGCCACGGCGGGAGGGCATGAGCAGTTCTTC
TRBV29-1	.	TRBJ2-3	.	CSVVTLDTQYF	TGCAGCGTAGTTACTTTGGATACGCAGTATTTT
TRBV21-1	.	TRBJ1-6	few	CASSRDRAGRPLHF	TGTGCCAGCAGCCGGGACAGGGCCGGGCGACCCCTCCACTTT
TRBV19	.	TRBJ2-2	.	CASSMGYTGELFF	TGTGCCAGTAGTATGGGGTACACCGGGGAGCTGTTTTTT
TRBV28	TRBD2	TRBJ2-3	few	CASSYSPAGDTDTQYF	TGTGCCAGCAGTTATAGTCCGGCGGGAGACACAGATACGCAGTATTTT
TRBV13	.	TRBJ1-1	.	CASSLGTSEAFF	TGTGCCAGCAGCTTAGGGACCTCTGAAGCTTTCTTT
TRBV30	TRBD2	TRBJ2-6	.	CAWSDGLAGFLSGANVLTF	TGTGCCTGGAGTGACGGACTAGCGGGCTTCTTGTCTGGGGCCAACGTCCTGACTTTC
TRBV5-6	TRBD2	TRBJ2-5	few	CASSFPSGRKGETQYF	TGTGCCAGCAGCTTTCCTAGCGGGAGAAAAGGAGAGACCCAGTACTTC
TRBV12-3/TRBV12-4	.	TRBJ2-1	many	CASSTVRSSLSNEQFF	TGTGCCAGCAGCACCGTAAGATCGTCTCTCTCCAATGAGCAGTTCTTC